The next 13 T cell receptor beta chains were all read from a single sample in a study of T-cell reconstitution after alpha-beta-depleted transplantation in children. Unique molecular identifiers were incorporated into the prepared TCRbeta library. TCRdb re-called the PCR reads through MiXCR, storing one row per CDR3 protein. This sample carries about 500,000 distinct CDR3 sequences, over 25% of them seen once, and the ten largest clones take around 2.5%. The source material was PBMCs from the stem cell graft donor, sampled from the stem cell graft. Source of these receptors: a human donor who donated a stem cell graft to a child with aplastic anemia.

The gene calls are TRBV5-8 and TRBJ2-7; TRBD2 matches at 9 bases. The CDR3 is 15 amino acids. Germline CDR1 reads SGHTS; CDR2 reads YDEGEE. The J segment lost 6 bases and the V segment lost 6 bases, leaving 13 bases of the junction unmatched. This chain's CDR3 is CASTVASSGSREQYV. As DNA, the CDR3 is TGTGCCAGCACCGTTGCTAGTAGCGGGAGTCGCGAGCAGTACGTC.

V usage is TRBV7-9 and J usage is TRBJ2-1, with D maybe TRBD2 (5 bases). The V end lost 1 base, the J end lost 10 bases, and 8 bases lay between the germline ends. The CDR3 sequence is 12 residues long. CDR1 is SEHNR, CDR2 FQNEAQ, per germline (reference sequence). The CDR3 region is CASSLGTGEQFF. Here the CDR3 DNA reads TGTGCCAGCAGCTTAGGAACGGGGGAGCAGTTCTTC.

The CDR3 sequence is CASSLARSGQGIPVPYEQYV. The CDR3 coding sequence is TGTGCCAGCAGCTTGGCCCGTTCGGGACAGGGTATACCAGTCCCTTACGAGCAGTACGTC. V is TRBV7-8 and J is TRBJ2-7; TRBD1 aligns across 9 bases. The CDR3 extends over 20 amino acids. Germline V gene sequence: CDR1 SGHVS, CDR2 FQNEAQ. V lost 3 bases and J lost 4; bases outside the gene matches: 22.

The chain employs TRBV14 and TRBJ1-2; D is unresolved. Germline V gene data show CDR1 as SGHDN and CDR2 as FVKESK. With 10 bases removed from V and 0 bases from J, the gap between germline ends came to 18 bases. CDR3 length equals 15 residues. CDR3 residues: CATPGWQLPNYGYTF. In DNA form, the CDR3 reads TGTGCCACCCCAGGTTGGCAGTTGCCTAACTATGGCTACACCTTC.

This sequence joins TRBV27 and TRBJ1-1; possibly TRBD1 for D (6 bases). Trimming removed 2 bases at V and 6 bases at J, with 13 bases between. The CDR3 runs 14 residues. The germline V gene encodes CDR1 MNHEY and CDR2 SMNVEV (reference sequence). The CDR3 loop reads CASSLKGVGAEAFF. CDR3 DNA: TGTGCCAGCAGTTTAAAGGGGGTAGGGGCTGAAGCTTTCTTT.

The chain carries TRBV10-1 and TRBJ1-2; D unresolved. Looked up from germline, CDR1 is WNHNN and CDR2 is SYGVQD (reference sequence). Trimming took 0 bases from V and 8 from J, leaving 10 bases between them. This CDR3 region has 13 residues. The CDR3 reads CASSESAVRGYTF. The CDR3 DNA follows: TGCGCCAGCAGTGAGTCGGCGGTGAGGGGCTACACCTTC.

Of note for this clonotype: Compared with germline, one end of the junction differs, possibly owing to a read error. V is TRBV10-2 and J is TRBJ2-5, with 10 bases fitting TRBD2. The CDR3 has 16 residues. The germline V gene has CDR1 WSHSY and CDR2 SAAADI. CDR3 bases: TGCGCCAGCACCAAAGGACTAGCGGTTTACCAAGAGACCCGGTACTTC. Its protein is CASTKGLAVYQETRYF.

The chain carries TRBV11-2 and TRBJ2-3; 7 bases map to TRBD2. The V gene end was trimmed by 1 base and the J gene end by 2 bases; junction bases not matched to a gene: 9. The CDR3 totals 17 residues. Germline CDR1 SGHAT, CDR2 FQNNGV. DNA of the CDR3: TGTGCCAGCAGCTTAGGGGTTGGAGGGAGGGCCACAGATACGCAGTATTTT. Translated, it gives CASSLGVGGRATDTQYF. The full variable domain, completed using reference TRBV11-2 and TRBJ2-3, is EAGVAQSPRYKIIEKRQSVAFWCNPISGHATLYWYQQILGQGPKLLIQFQNNGVVDDSQLPKDRFSAERLKGVDSTLKIQPAKLEDSAVYLCASSLGVGGRATDTQYFGPGTRLTVL.

The rearrangement uses TRBV24-1 and TRBJ2-1; D might be TRBD2 (5 bases). The germline CDR1 and CDR2 sequences are KGHDR and SFDVKD. CDR3 length: 15 amino acids. Trimming took 4 bases from V and 1 from J, leaving 10 bases between them. The CDR3 here is CATSESRGSYNEQFF. CDR3 coding DNA: TGTGCCACCAGTGAGAGCCGGGGTTCCTACAATGAGCAGTTCTTC.

This clonotype turned up a few times. The V and J genes are TRBV12-3 or TRBV12-4 and TRBJ1-1, with D possibly TRBD1 on 5 matching bases. Between the trimmed V and J ends, which lost 2 bases and 5 bases, there was a span of 15 bases. CDR3 length equals 15 residues. CDR3 nucleotides: TGTGCCAGCAGTTTAACTGGGGGGGTTGGGACTGAAGCTTTCTTT. Protein sequence: CASSLTGGVGTEAFF.

This clonotype came up a few times. This sequence joins TRBV5-1 and TRBJ1-2, with D unresolved. CDR3 length equals 16 residues. Per the germline V gene, CDR1 is SGHRS and CDR2 is YFSETQ. V lost 4 bases, J lost 0 bases, and 16 bases lay in between. The CDR3 reads CASSPRGEAANYGYTF. DNA of the CDR3: TGCGCCAGCAGCCCGCGCGGGGAAGCGGCTAACTATGGCTACACCTTC.

This clonotype was seen a handful of times. The rearrangement uses TRBV6-6 and TRBJ1-2; no reliable D call. CDR1 and CDR2 from the germline V gene are MNHNY and SVGAGI (reference sequence). The V end lost 7 bases, the J end lost 7 bases, and 16 bases lay between the germline ends. The CDR3 sequence is 13 residues long. The CDR3 sequence is CASIKGKAGGYTF. The CDR3 bases are TGTGCCAGCATCAAGGGAAAAGCAGGTGGCTACACCTTC.

The table lists this clonotype with many counts. The rearrangement links TRBV20-1 to TRBJ2-7; 11 positions agree with TRBD2. The CDR3 runs to 15 residues. Unmatched junction bases numbered 5, after V lost 3 bases and J lost 1 base. Germline CDR1 and CDR2: DFQATT and SNEGSKA (reference sequence). The CDR3 nucleotides are TGCAGTGCTAGGGGGACTAGCGGAATTTCCTACGAGCAGTACTTC. Its protein is CSARGTSGISYEQYF.